This T cell receptor (beta chain) was sequenced in a study of blood T cells in healthy people across ages. From germline, CDR1 is MNHEY and CDR2 SVGEGT. Trimming took 0 bases from V and 10 from J; bases not matched to a gene: 15. This CDR3 contains 16 residues. Concerning this clonotype itself: Its target is unknown.

Healthy Caucasian individuals from Russia aged about 6 to 100 served as donors. General study points: Any changes in expanded clonotypes were possibly confounded, as donor CMV status remained unknown. Observed TCR beta diversity per million T cells went down as age went up. This fall followed a roughly linear course with age. Because sorting was not performed, PBMCs prevented conclusive naive versus antigen-experienced comparison.

Primers used in a second PCR of about 6 to 12 cycles were a sample-barcoded 5' primer and a J-beta primer mix. In TCRdb, the 5' RACE reads were re-called with MiXCR into one record per CDR3 protein. The sample lists fewer than 900,000 distinct CDR3 sequences, approximately 35% occurring once. This chain links TRBV6-2 or TRBV6-3 with TRBJ2-7; TRBD1 matches at 7 bases. This receptor was obtained from a man younger than 35 in good health. The source material was blood. As DNA, the CDR3 is TGTGCCAGCAGTTACTCTTTGAGGGGGCCGACCGCTAGCCAGTACTTC. Its translation: CASSYSLRGPTASQYF.